The next 29 T cell receptor beta chains were all read from a single sample in a study of OX40 agonist ivuxolimab in advanced cancers. Only in-frame clones appear in the TCRdb table, and some are missing; sequencing was by immunoSEQ multiplex PCR. This table holds around 50,000 clones, around 77% found once. Specimen: CD4+ or CD8+ T cells sorted from blood, collected in a trial of the OX40 agonist ivuxolimab. The receptors derive from an adult with an advanced solid tumor such as melanoma, head and neck, liver or kidney cancer.

This clone was observed a handful of times. The chain carries TRBV4-1 and TRBJ2-1; 8 bases are a match to TRBD1. J lost 9 bases, V lost 6 bases, and 1 base had no gene match. This CDR3 region has 11 residues. Germline values: CDR1 MGHRA, CDR2 YSYEKL. CDR3 DNA: TGCGCCAGCAGAGACAGGGGTGAGCAGTTCTTC. Translating it yields CASRDRGEQFF.

This clone is medium-sized (0.01 to 0.1%) in the sample. V usage is TRBV2 and J usage is TRBJ2-7, with 8 positions matching TRBD2. V gave up 2 bases and J gave up 2 bases; unmatched junction bases: 17. The CDR3 consists of 19 residues. In germline, CDR1 is SNHLY, CDR2 FYNNEI. DNA for the CDR3: TGTGCCAGCAGTGAATTCCCCCCGCAAGCGGGAGTTGGGGCCTACGAGCAGTACTTC. Translating gives CASSEFPPQAGVGAYEQYF. The full variable domain, its missing parts supplied by reference TRBV2 and TRBJ2-7, is EPEVTQTPSHQVTQMGQEVILRCVPISNHLYFYWYRQILGQKVEFLVSFYNNEISEKSEIFDDQFSVERPDGSNFTLKIRSTKLEDSAMYFCASSEFPPQAGVGAYEQYFGPGTRLTVT.

The chain employs TRBV7-3 and TRBJ2-1, with TRBD2 matching 10 bases. This CDR3 has 15 residues. The germline CDR1 and CDR2 sequences are SGHTA and FQGTGA. The junction had 6 bases not matched to a gene; V was cut back by 0 bases and J by 10 bases. In nucleotides, the CDR3 is TGTGCCAGCAGCTTAACTAGCGGGAGGCTGGCGGAGCAGTTCTTC. Translated: CASSLTSGRLAEQFF.

DNA for the CDR3: TGTGCCAGCAGCCCCCGCAGGGGTGGAAACACCATATATTTT. It is translated as CASSPRRGGNTIYF. The chain combines TRBV7-3 with TRBJ1-3; tentatively, D is TRBD1 (6 bases). Trimming took 5 bases from V and 3 from J, leaving 11 bases between them. The germline V gene encodes CDR1 SGHTA and CDR2 FQGTGA. The CDR3 extends over 14 amino acids.

The V call is TRBV6-1, the J call TRBJ2-2, with TRBD2 as a possible D gene (5 bases). The germline V gene has CDR1 MNHNS and CDR2 SASEGT. The CDR3 spans 13 residues. Trimming cost V 6 bases and J 9 bases, with 14 bases left between them. The CDR3 loop reads CASSFDYPRELFF. The DNA for the CDR3 is TGTGCCAGCAGCTTTGACTACCCCCGGGAGCTGTTTTTT.

This clone was counted between two and nine times. The CDR3 spells CASRLAGERQYF. The CDR3 DNA sequence: TGTGCCAGTCGACTAGCGGGAGAAAGGCAGTACTTC. This rearrangement joins TRBV19 to TRBJ2-7; 12 bases agree with TRBD2. CDR1 and CDR2 from the germline V gene are LNHDA and SQIVND (reference sequence). V dropped 8 bases and J dropped 9; count of bases not matched to a gene: 5. There are 12 residues in the CDR3.

The chain combines TRBV4-1 with TRBJ1-1; no clear D. The ends were cut back, 8 bases at V and 1 base at J, with 14 bases in the middle. In germline, CDR1 is MGHRA, CDR2 YSYEKL. CDR3 length equals 14 residues. The CDR3 reads CASGPEDSNTEAFF. As DNA, the CDR3 is TGCGCCAGCGGCCCGGAGGACTCGAACACTGAAGCTTTCTTT.

This rearrangement joins TRBV5-5 to TRBJ1-2, with D perhaps matching TRBD1 (5 bases). The CDR3 loop spans 13 amino acids. Per germline, CDR1 SGHKS and CDR2 YYEKEE (reference sequence). Trimming took 6 bases from V and 2 from J, leaving 11 bases between them. CDR3 region: CASITKGNYGYTF. The CDR3, as DNA: TGTGCCAGCATCACGAAGGGGAACTATGGCTACACCTTC.

Points on this clone: The same CDR3 is also encoded by other DNA sequences in this sample. V gene TRBV28 combines with J gene TRBJ1-2; 7 nucleotides line up with TRBD1. The CDR3 consists of 13 residues. CDR1 is MDHEN, CDR2 SYDVKM, per germline. J gave up 3 bases and V 5 bases, and 3 bases lay outside the gene matches. The CDR3: CASSRGQHYGYTF. The CDR3 DNA follows: TGTGCCAGCAGTCGGGGACAGCACTATGGCTACACCTTC.

The V gene is TRBV28, the J gene TRBJ1-2; D call uncertain. The germline CDR1 and CDR2 sequences are MDHEN and SYDVKM. Trimming removed 2 bases from V and 5 bases from J, with 6 bases in between. The CDR3 is 12 amino acids. The CDR3 nucleotides are TGTGCCAGCAGTTTAGGGCTTTATGGCTACACCTTC. Its protein is CASSLGLYGYTF.

V is TRBV6-5 and J is TRBJ1-6; no clear D. V was pared by 0 bases and J by 8 bases, with 5 bases between. Germline V gives CDR1 MNHEY, CDR2 SVGAGI. This CDR3 region has 13 residues. The CDR3, as DNA: TGTGCCAGCAGTTACTCGACACATTCACCCCTCCACTTT. Its translation is CASSYSTHSPLHF.

This sequence joins TRBV9 and TRBJ2-3; 11 nucleotides match TRBD2. The CDR3 spans 15 residues. Germline trimming cut 4 bases from V and 6 bases from J; bases unmatched to any gene: 7. Germline CDR1 and CDR2: SGDLS and YYNGEE. This CDR3 is CASSPAGTSGDTQYF. CDR3 bases: TGTGCCAGCAGCCCAGCCGGGACTAGCGGTGATACGCAGTATTTT.

The chain employs TRBV7-9 and TRBJ2-1; 10 bases line up with TRBD2. The J segment lost 5 bases and the V segment lost 3 bases, leaving 4 bases of the junction unmatched. The CDR3 covers 15 residues. CDR1 is SEHNR, CDR2 FQNEAQ, per germline (reference sequence). CDR3: CASSFLAGVNNEQFF. Here the CDR3 DNA reads TGTGCCAGCAGCTTCCTAGCGGGAGTTAACAATGAGCAGTTCTTC.

V and J are TRBV7-2 and TRBJ1-1, with 7 bases matching TRBD1. The trim removed 5 bases at V and 4 bases at J, leaving 10 bases unmatched. This CDR3 has 15 amino acids. CDR1 is SGHTA, CDR2 FQGNSA, per germline. CDR3 protein: CASSPRGGRFTEAFF. The CDR3 DNA reads TGTGCCAGCAGCCCCAGGGGGGGGCGGTTCACTGAAGCTTTCTTT.

The chain couples TRBV6-1 to TRBJ2-1; D is uncertain. This CDR3 contains 14 residues. With 4 bases removed from V and 5 bases from J, the gap between germline ends came to 12 bases. CDR1 and CDR2 (germline): MNHNS, SASEGT. CDR3 residues: CASSVSSRNNEQFF. CDR3 in DNA: TGTGCCAGCAGTGTATCAAGCAGAAACAATGAGCAGTTCTTC.

On this clone itself: Other DNA sequences in the same sample also yield this CDR3. The rearrangement joins TRBV7-2 to TRBJ2-7; 12 bases match TRBD1. The trim removed 5 bases at V and 5 bases at J, leaving 7 bases unmatched. CDR1 SGHTA and CDR2 FQGNSA come from the germline V gene. CDR3 size: 15 residues. For the CDR3, the DNA is TGTGCCAGCAGCAAAGGGACAGGGGGCGAGAACGAGCAGTACTTC. Amino acid sequence: CASSKGTGGENEQYF.

The gene calls are TRBV5-4 and TRBJ1-2; D not certain. CDR1 and CDR2 from the germline V gene are SGHNT and YYREEE (reference sequence). V lost 0 bases and J 3 bases, leaving 9 bases between the germline ends. The CDR3 is 14 residues long. CDR3 loop: CASSLAAAHYGYTF. CDR3 nucleotide sequence: TGTGCCAGCAGCTTGGCCGCGGCTCACTATGGCTACACCTTC.

The V gene is TRBV11-2, the J gene TRBJ1-2; D uncertain. Looked up from germline, CDR1 is SGHAT and CDR2 is FQNNGV. The ends were cut back, 3 bases at V and 4 bases at J, with 9 bases in the middle. This CDR3 has 13 amino acids. CDR3 sequence: CASSFSGLYGYTF. CDR3 bases: TGTGCCAGCAGCTTCTCCGGACTCTATGGCTACACCTTC.

This chain links TRBV7-3 with TRBJ2-1; 7 bases are a match to TRBD2. Per the germline V gene, CDR1 is SGHTA and CDR2 is FQGTGA. This CDR3 has 14 amino acids. After removal of 5 bases from V and 3 bases from J, the junction contained 4 bases not matched to a gene. The chain's CDR3 is CASSPASGYNEQFF. CDR3 coding DNA: TGTGCCAGCAGCCCCGCTAGCGGCTACAATGAGCAGTTCTTC.

The chain has TRBV6-5 and TRBJ2-7; 9 bases are shared with TRBD2. Germline loops: CDR1 MNHEY, CDR2 SVGAGI. Trimming at V came to 0 bases and at J to 2 bases, leaving 2 bases not matched to a gene. The CDR3 consists of 15 residues. The CDR3 spells CASSYSPSGTYEQYF. The CDR3 DNA follows: TGTGCCAGCAGTTACTCCCCTAGCGGGACCTACGAGCAGTACTTC.

The gene calls are TRBV19 and TRBJ2-7, with TRBD2 identical over 9 bases. Trimming at V came to 6 bases and at J to 4 bases, leaving 13 bases not matched to a gene. Germline V gives CDR1 LNHDA, CDR2 SQIVND (reference sequence). The CDR3 covers 16 residues. The CDR3, as DNA: TGTGCCAGTAGCAAAGGCCGGCGGGAGGGCTTGTACGAGCAGTACTTC. Encoded protein: CASSKGRREGLYEQYF.

About this clone itself: Other DNA sequences within the sample encode an identical CDR3. The chain combines TRBV18 with TRBJ1-1, with D unclear. V lost 3 bases and J lost 2, with 7 bases in between. CDR3 length: 13 residues. Germline CDR1 reads KGHSH; CDR2 reads LQKENI. The CDR3 sequence is CASSPGENTEAFF. CDR3 DNA: TGTGCCAGCTCACCCGGGGAAAACACTGAAGCTTTCTTT.

The chain uses TRBV19 and TRBJ2-7, with 14 bases that match TRBD2. CDR1 LNHDA and CDR2 SQIVND come from the germline V gene (reference sequence). The CDR3 covers 14 residues. V was clipped by 4 bases and J by 6 bases; unmatched bases: 2. The CDR3 region is CASSTGLAGVEQYF. The CDR3 DNA reads TGTGCCAGTAGTACGGGACTAGCGGGAGTCGAGCAGTACTTC.

This chain uses TRBV6-1 with TRBJ1-2; 7 nucleotides align to TRBD1. The V and J ends lost 3 bases and 4 bases, in that order; junction bases with no gene match: 5. The CDR3 is 14 residues long. Germline V lookup: CDR1 MNHNS, CDR2 SASEGT. The CDR3 reads CASSDSGGSYGYTF. DNA for the CDR3: TGTGCCAGCAGTGACTCAGGGGGGAGCTATGGCTACACCTTC.

This sequence joins TRBV7-2 and TRBJ1-1; possibly TRBD1 for D (6 bases). The CDR3 totals 14 residues. Trimming removed 1 base from V and 4 bases from J, with 10 bases in between. CDR1 SGHTA and CDR2 FQGNSA come from the germline V gene. The chain's CDR3 is CASSLDRASTEAFF. For the CDR3, the DNA is TGTGCCAGCAGCTTAGACAGGGCCAGCACTGAAGCTTTCTTT.

About this clone: A much bigger clone sits one base away, suggesting this may be a read error. The CDR3 reads CASSFTGGSYGYTF. The CDR3 DNA reads as TGTGCCAGCAGCTTCACAGGGGGAAGCTATGGCTACACCTTC. The V gene is TRBV5-6, the J gene TRBJ1-2, with 8 bases matching TRBD1. CDR3 length equals 14 residues. Germline V gene lookup returns CDR1 SGHDT and CDR2 YYEEEE. V shed 2 bases and J 4 bases; nucleotides not matched to a gene: 4. The entire variable domain, with the rest obtained from reference TRBV5-6 and TRBJ1-2, is as follows: DAGVTQSPTHLIKTRGQQVTLRCSPKSGHDTVSWYQQALGQGPQFIFQYYEEEERQRGNFPDRFSGHQFPNYSSELNVNALLLGDSALYLCASSFTGGSYGYTFGSGTRLTVV.

V usage is TRBV6-6 and J usage is TRBJ1-1; D remains unclear. With 7 bases removed from V and 1 base from J, the gap between germline ends came to 13 bases. Germline loops: CDR1 MNHNY, CDR2 SVGAGI (reference sequence). The CDR3 has 14 residues. CDR3 sequence (DNA): TGTGCCAGCAACTACTACTCAAAGAACACTGAAGCTTTCTTT. Translation gives CASNYYSKNTEAFF.

The chain couples TRBV6-5 to TRBJ2-1, with 11 nucleotides matching TRBD1. CDR1 MNHEY and CDR2 SVGAGI come from the germline V gene. After removal of 5 bases from V and 7 bases from J, the junction contained 7 bases not matched to a gene. This CDR3 is 15 amino acids long. The CDR3 bases are TGTGCCAGCAGTCGAAGGACAGGGGGCACGAATGAGCAGTTCTTC. Amino acid sequence: CASSRRTGGTNEQFF.

The CDR3 is CASSPVQTGNQPQHF. The CDR3 DNA reads TGTGCCAGCTCACCAGTACAGACGGGCAATCAGCCCCAGCATTTT. V gene TRBV18 combines with J gene TRBJ1-5; D is ambiguous. The CDR3 runs 15 residues. The germline CDR1 and CDR2 sequences are KGHSH and LQKENI. Trimming cost V 2 bases and J 2 bases, with 10 bases left between them.